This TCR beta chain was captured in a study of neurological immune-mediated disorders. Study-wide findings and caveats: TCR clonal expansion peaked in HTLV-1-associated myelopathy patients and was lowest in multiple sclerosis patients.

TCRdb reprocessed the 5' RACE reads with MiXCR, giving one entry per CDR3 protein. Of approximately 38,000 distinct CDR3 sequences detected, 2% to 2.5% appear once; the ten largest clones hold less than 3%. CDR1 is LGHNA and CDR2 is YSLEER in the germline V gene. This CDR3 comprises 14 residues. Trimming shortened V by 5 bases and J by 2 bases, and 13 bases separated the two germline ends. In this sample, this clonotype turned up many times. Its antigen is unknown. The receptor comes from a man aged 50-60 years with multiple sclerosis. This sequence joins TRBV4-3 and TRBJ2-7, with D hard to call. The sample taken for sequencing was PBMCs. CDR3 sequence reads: CASSAVLRTYEQYF. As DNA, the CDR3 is TGCGCCAGCAGCGCCGTCTTACGAACCTACGAGCAGTACTTC.